This T cell receptor beta chain stems from a study of T cell repertoires in cytomegalovirus infection. TCRdb reanalysed the reads using MiXCR and keeps one entry per CDR3 protein. Here the sample spans approximately 730,000 distinct CDR3 sequences, roughly 36% being singletons. V was cut by 3 bases and J by 4 bases, with 9 bases left in between. The CDR3 contains 13 residues. Germline-derived CDR1 and CDR2 are MRHNA and SNTAGT. To note about this clonotype: What it binds is not known.

V gene TRBV6-4 combines with J gene TRBJ1-2; possible D gene TRBD1, 6 bases. This receptor was taken from a human donor in good health (CMV status not recorded). Some clones in this sample may be carry-over from other donors' samples. The sequences come from cultured PBMCs, collected from culture after CMV antigen stimulation. CDR3 nucleotides: TGTGCCAGCAGTGAACAGGGTGGCTATGGCTACACCTTC. Protein sequence: CASSEQGGYGYTF.